This entry describes one TCR beta chain. The specificity of this receptor is unknown. Base qualities are not at hand, and no much larger clone is one base apart. This entry is derived from a study of Siglec-9 on CD8 T cells in melanoma (dated by TCRdb to between 2018 and 2021). For context, the study as a whole: In this study, researchers looked at how Siglec-9 is expressed on CD8+ T cells and what Siglec-9 does to regulate T cells within the melanoma tumor microenvironment.

Study-level results and caveats: Siglec-9 was reported to mark and regulate an effector memory CD8+ T-cell subset that appeared to accumulate within melanoma tumors.

Libraries came from the immunoSEQ multiplex PCR assay. This immuneACCESS table, as held by TCRdb, lists in-frame sequences with V and J called but not all clones. Of the missing ones, under half trace to an unresolved V gene in checked studies; the others have no known cause. Within this sample are tens of thousands of clones, with 80% of them counted one time only. Of the sample, about 6% falls within the top ten clones. Sequenced input: Siglec-9- CD8+ T cells sorted from blood. The cell subset or site label on this specimen signifies: CD8 T cells lacking Siglec-9. This receptor was identified in a human donor in good health.

The nucleotide sequence reads as follows: TGTGCCAGCTCACCGGATCCATCTGGGTATGGCTACACCTTC. This codes for CASSPDPSGYGYTF. The sequence joins TRBV18 to TRBJ1-2, with no confidently assigned D gene. The junction carries 13 bases between V and J, which are trimmed by 3 bases and 5 bases respectively. The CDR3 starts with the cysteine, ends with the phenylalanine, and has 14 residues. Of the read, only the CDR3 DNA is kept; its 42 bases are in frame from base 1. CDR1 and CDR2, looked up from the germline V gene, are KGHSH and LQKENI.